The next 25 T cell receptor beta chains were all read from a single sample in a study of patients and donors after allogeneic stem cell transplantation. TCRdb reprocessed the RT-PCR reads via MiXCR and lists one record per CDR3 protein. The sample shows roughly 940,000 distinct CDR3 sequences, approximately 18% of them seen only once. The specimen sequenced was blood, either unsorted or a sorted T cell fraction (not recorded which). These receptors came from a human donor who was either an allogeneic HSCT recipient or a stem cell or donor lymphocyte infusion donor (not recorded which). It is not recorded whose cells these are; they may come from a transplant donor.

This clonotype came up a few times. The chain uses TRBV6-1 and TRBJ2-3; 10 nucleotides agree with TRBD1. CDR1 and CDR2 (germline): MNHNS, SASEGT. The CDR3 is 15 amino acids. V trimming: 6 bases; J trimming: 4 bases; junction bases outside the gene matches: 7. The CDR3 DNA is TGTGCCAGCAGCTCCGGGACAGGGGATTCAGATACGCAGTATTTT. Protein product: CASSSGTGDSDTQYF.

Points on this clonotype: No DNA is shown, since the ends of the CDR3 on it are uncertain; the CDR3 is the one TCRdb lists. The rearrangement joins TRBV24-1 to TRBJ2-2; the table's D call TRBD1 went unverified against the DNA. The CDR3 is 14 amino acids in total, end residues counted. Germline V gives CDR1 KGHDR, CDR2 SFDVKD. The CDR3 protein is CATSDSGVRELFFF.

This clonotype turned up a few times. The rearrangement uses TRBV7-8 and TRBJ2-1; the match to TRBD2 covers 7 bases. This CDR3 contains 16 residues. V was clipped by 2 bases and J by 6 bases; unmatched bases: 10. Germline lookup yields CDR1 SGHVS and CDR2 FQNEAQ. The CDR3 DNA reads as TGTGCCAGCAGCTTAAGAGGCGGGAGAGGATCCAATGAGCAGTTCTTC. Encoded protein: CASSLRGGRGSNEQFF.

The rearrangement links TRBV6-6 to TRBJ2-5; unclear D gene. Germline loops: CDR1 MNHNY, CDR2 SVGAGI (reference sequence). This CDR3 contains 12 residues. V was pared by 8 bases and J by 5 bases, with 12 bases between. The CDR3, as DNA: TGTGCCAGCCGGACGCCCAACGAGACCCAGTACTTC. This encodes CASRTPNETQYF.

This clonotype has more than one count but fewer than ten. The chain's CDR3 is CAIAQTSGTYNEQFF. The DNA of the CDR3 is TGTGCCATCGCCCAGACTAGCGGGACCTACAATGAGCAGTTCTTC. The chain is built from TRBV10-3 and TRBJ2-1; 11 bases align to TRBD2. V lost 8 bases and J lost 2; bases outside the gene matches: 5. The CDR3 covers 15 residues. CDR1 and CDR2 from the germline V gene are ENHRY and SYGVKD.

Many counts were recorded for this clonotype. CDR3 nucleotides: TGTGCCAGCAGTTTCAGCGGGGTTAGTCAGCCCCAGCATTTT. Translation gives CASSFSGVSQPQHF. The chain couples TRBV12-3 or TRBV12-4 to TRBJ1-5; unclear D gene. V was trimmed by 3 bases and J by 6 bases, leaving 12 bases between them. This CDR3 contains 14 residues.

This clonotype was picked up a small number of times. The chain has TRBV12-3 or TRBV12-4 and TRBJ1-4; no firm D call. The CDR3 covers 13 residues. V was trimmed by 6 bases and J by 3 bases, leaving 8 bases between them. This chain's CDR3 is CASRSRANEKLFF. CDR3 DNA sequence: TGTGCCAGCAGGAGCCGGGCTAATGAAAAACTGTTTTTT.

This clonotype was seen more than once but under ten times. CDR3 sequence (DNA): TGTGCCAGCAGCCAAGGGGAGAGCTCCTACAATGAGCAGTTCTTC. Protein sequence: CASSQGESSYNEQFF. The genes are TRBV4-2 and TRBJ2-1; D is perhaps TRBD2 (5 bases). Germline loops: CDR1 LGHNA, CDR2 YNFKEQ. There are 15 residues in the CDR3. With 1 base removed from V and 0 bases from J, the gap between germline ends came to 7 bases.

The chain employs TRBV9 and TRBJ1-6; no firm D call. With 4 bases removed from V and 5 bases from J, the gap between germline ends came to 19 bases. Germline-derived CDR1 and CDR2 are SGDLS and YYNGEE. The CDR3 is 17 amino acids. For the CDR3, the DNA is TGTGCCAGCAGCCCCCGAGGAGGGAGCAATAATAATTCACCCCTCCACTTT. Protein product: CASSPRGGSNNNSPLHF.

The chain uses TRBV6-2 or TRBV6-3 and TRBJ1-6, with 7 bases aligning to TRBD1. The V segment lost 6 bases and the J segment 3 bases; nucleotides outside the gene matches: 8. The CDR3 runs to 16 residues. Germline-derived CDR1 and CDR2 are MNHEY and SVGEGT. This CDR3 is CASRPWDRRYNSPLHF. The CDR3 region has the DNA TGTGCCAGCAGACCCTGGGACAGACGCTATAATTCACCCCTCCACTTT.

This clonotype occurred a few times. V is TRBV20-1 and J is TRBJ2-3; D is unresolved. Germline V gives CDR1 DFQATT, CDR2 SNEGSKA (reference sequence). CDR3 size: 12 residues. Trimming stripped 3 bases from V and 6 bases from J, with 10 bases between. The CDR3 loop reads CSASMLGDTQYF. The CDR3 coding sequence is TGCAGTGCTAGCATGCTGGGGGATACGCAGTATTTT.

There are many counts of this clonotype. V gene TRBV12-3 or TRBV12-4 combines with J gene TRBJ1-6, with D maybe TRBD1 (6 bases). The CDR3 is 15 residues long. Trimming pared 5 bases from V and 5 bases from J, leaving 13 bases between. The CDR3 DNA reads TGTGCCAGCAGTCCTCAACAGGGTCATAATTCACCCCTCCACTTT. Amino acids: CASSPQQGHNSPLHF.

This chain links TRBV5-8 with TRBJ1-6, with 7 nucleotides matching TRBD1. The V and J ends lost 6 bases and 2 bases, in that order; junction bases with no gene match: 11. This CDR3 is built from 17 residues. Germline lookup yields CDR1 SGHTS and CDR2 YDEGEE. CDR3 bases: TGTGCCAGCAACTCAGGGGGGCCGTTGGCCTATAATTCACCCCTCCACTTT. Its translation: CASNSGGPLAYNSPLHF.

This clonotype has a handful of counts. The J gene is TRBJ2-5, the V gene TRBV4-1; no definite D call. Germline CDR1 is MGHRA and CDR2 is YSYEKL. Trimming left V 3 bases short and J 1 base short, with 12 bases between. The CDR3 extends over 15 amino acids. In DNA form, the CDR3 reads TGCGCCAGCAGCCAGGGGTATTGGATCCAAGAGACCCAGTACTTC. Its protein is CASSQGYWIQETQYF.

Many counts were recorded for this clonotype. The rearrangement uses TRBV11-1 and TRBJ2-1; the D gene is possibly TRBD2 (5 bases). The CDR3 covers 19 residues. The V end was cut by 2 bases, the J end by 0 bases, with 20 bases between. Germline lookup yields CDR1 SGHAT and CDR2 FQDESV (reference sequence). In DNA, the CDR3 is TGTGCCAGCAGCTTATTCGGGAACAGACCCGAGAGCTCCTACAATGAGCAGTTCTTC. Encoded protein: CASSLFGNRPESSYNEQFF.

This clonotype turned up a few times. The V and J genes are TRBV27 and TRBJ1-5; D not certain. Trimming took off 2 bases at V and 0 bases at J, with 8 bases between the two ends. Per the germline V gene, CDR1 is MNHEY and CDR2 is SMNVEV (reference sequence). The CDR3 sequence is 15 residues long. Written as DNA, the CDR3 is TGTGCCAGCAGTTTAACGGAGCATAGCAATCAGCCCCAGCATTTT. The encoded protein is CASSLTEHSNQPQHF.

V gene TRBV7-2 combines with J gene TRBJ2-7; D possibly matches TRBD1 or TRBD2 (5 bases each). Germline CDR1 SGHTA, CDR2 FQGNSA. V dropped 4 bases and J dropped 2 bases, with 12 bases sitting between them. This CDR3 region has 14 residues. The CDR3 bases are TGTGCCAGCAGCTCCCGGGACGTAACCTACGAGCAGTACTTC. It codes for CASSSRDVTYEQYF.

The J gene is TRBJ2-1, the V gene TRBV5-1; tentative D call: TRBD2 (6 bases). V was pared by 4 bases and J by 4 bases, with 15 bases between. This CDR3 has 15 amino acids. Germline lookup yields CDR1 SGHRS and CDR2 YFSETQ. CDR3 coding DNA: TGCGCCAGCAGCAGGGACTCTAGGTCATACAATGAGCAGTTCTTC. It is translated as CASSRDSRSYNEQFF.

The CDR3 sequence is CASSLKDRGNQPQHF. CDR3 bases: TGTGCCAGCAGTCTCAAAGACAGGGGGAATCAGCCCCAGCATTTT. The J gene is TRBJ1-5, the V gene TRBV12-3 or TRBV12-4; TRBD1 matches 9 bases. Trimming cost V 5 bases and J 4 bases; bases outside gene matches: 6. The CDR3 loop spans 15 amino acids.

This clonotype was seen only a few times. This chain joins TRBV20-1 and TRBJ2-5, with TRBD1 matching over 8 bases. The CDR3 contains 13 residues. J was trimmed by 5 bases and V by 7 bases; bases with no gene match: 9. CDR1 is DFQATT, CDR2 SNEGSKA, per germline (reference sequence). This CDR3 is CSVPDRARETQYF. The DNA for the CDR3 is TGCAGTGTTCCGGACAGGGCGCGGGAGACCCAGTACTTC.

This clonotype was detected ten times or more. The rearrangement joins TRBV20-1 to TRBJ2-7, with TRBD1 as a possible D gene (6 bases). CDR1 and CDR2 (germline): DFQATT, SNEGSKA (reference sequence). Deletions cut 4 bases from V and 0 bases from J, with 10 bases between. This CDR3 has 13 amino acids. CDR3 in amino acids: CSAIGGLSYEQYF. Written as DNA, the CDR3 is TGCAGTGCTATTGGGGGCCTCTCCTACGAGCAGTACTTC.

This clonotype was detected a few times. The genes are TRBV11-2 and TRBJ2-7; D gene unclear. The V gene's germline CDR1 is SGHAT and CDR2 FQNNGV. This CDR3 spans 12 amino acids. V lost 3 bases to trimming and J lost 7 bases, with 10 bases between them. This CDR3 is CASSFSTGEQYF. DNA for the CDR3: TGTGCCAGCAGCTTCTCGACCGGGGAGCAGTACTTC.

The chain links TRBV20-1 to TRBJ2-2; TRBD2 aligns across 7 bases. Germline V CDR1 and CDR2: DFQATT, SNEGSKA (reference sequence). The CDR3 contains 15 residues. The ends lost 1 base at V and 5 bases at J; junction bases unmatched: 7. The CDR3 DNA reads as TGCAGTGCTAGAGTAGGGCTAGCGGTTACCGGGGAGCTGTTTTTT. It specifies CSARVGLAVTGELFF.

The chain carries TRBV24-1 and TRBJ2-3; the match to TRBD2 covers 11 bases. The germline gives CDR1 KGHDR, CDR2 SFDVKD. The junction had 7 bases not matched to a gene; V was cut back by 4 bases and J by 2 bases. The CDR3 extends over 17 amino acids. The CDR3 reads CATSDPGTSGITDTQYF. Here the CDR3 DNA reads TGTGCCACCAGTGACCCCGGGACTAGCGGAATCACAGATACGCAGTATTTT.

This chain connects TRBV20-1 to TRBJ2-2; D unresolved. V was trimmed by 2 bases and J by 0 bases, leaving 10 bases between them. The CDR3 sequence is 15 residues long. The germline gives CDR1 DFQATT, CDR2 SNEGSKA (reference sequence). Here the CDR3 reads CSARSPATNTGELFF. The CDR3 region has the DNA TGCAGTGCTAGAAGTCCAGCGACGAACACCGGGGAGCTGTTTTTT.